This TCR beta chain is drawn from a study of blood T cell repertoires in COVID-19. About the study: Collection of acute and convalescent COVID-19 samples took place in the United States, Italy and Spain. PBMCs, B-cell-depleted T cells, or T cells were the source of the cDNA or gDNA that made up the material.

Between the trimmed V and J ends, which lost 0 bases and 0 bases, there was a span of 7 bases. Germline V gives CDR1 SGHRS, CDR2 YFSETQ. The CDR3 totals 15 residues. Generated by immunoSEQ multiplex PCR, the TCRdb table keeps only in-frame clones and is missing some. The table records some 88,000 clones, roughly 80% of them present only once. The sequence was obtained from a human donor in a cohort sampled during active COVID-19. The V and J genes are TRBV5-1 and TRBJ1-3; D not resolved. The sample was peripheral blood. The CDR3 is CASSLEGDSGNTIYF. The CDR3 bases are TGCGCCAGCAGCTTGGAGGGAGACTCTGGAAACACCATATATTTT.